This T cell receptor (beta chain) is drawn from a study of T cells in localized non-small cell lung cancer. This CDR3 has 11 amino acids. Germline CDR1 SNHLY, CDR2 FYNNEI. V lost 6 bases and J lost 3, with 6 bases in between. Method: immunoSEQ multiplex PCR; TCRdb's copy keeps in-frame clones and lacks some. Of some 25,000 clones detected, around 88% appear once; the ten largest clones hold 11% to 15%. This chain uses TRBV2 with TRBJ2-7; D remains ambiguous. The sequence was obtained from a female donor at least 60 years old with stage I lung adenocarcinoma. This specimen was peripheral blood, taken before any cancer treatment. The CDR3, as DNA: TGTGCCAGCAGGGCGAACTACGAGCAGTACTTC. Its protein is CASRANYEQYF.